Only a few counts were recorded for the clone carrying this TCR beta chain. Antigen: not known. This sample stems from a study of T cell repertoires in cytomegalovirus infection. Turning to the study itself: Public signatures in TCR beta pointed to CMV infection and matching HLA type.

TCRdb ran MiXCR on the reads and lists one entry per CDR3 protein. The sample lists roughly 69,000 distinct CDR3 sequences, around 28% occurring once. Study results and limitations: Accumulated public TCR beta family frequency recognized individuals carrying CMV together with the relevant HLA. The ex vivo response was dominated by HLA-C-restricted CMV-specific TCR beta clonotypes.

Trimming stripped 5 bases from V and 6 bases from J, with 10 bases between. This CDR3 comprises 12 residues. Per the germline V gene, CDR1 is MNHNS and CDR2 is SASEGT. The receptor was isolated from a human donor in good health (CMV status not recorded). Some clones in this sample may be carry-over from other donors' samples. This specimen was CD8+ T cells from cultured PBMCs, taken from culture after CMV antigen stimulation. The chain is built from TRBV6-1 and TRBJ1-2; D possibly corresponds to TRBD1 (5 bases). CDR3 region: CASSQGSDGYTF. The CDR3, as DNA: TGTGCCAGCAGTCAGGGAAGCGATGGCTACACCTTC.